These 14 T cell receptor beta chains were sequenced from one sample in a study of OX40 agonist ivuxolimab in advanced cancers. TCRdb's copy holds only in-frame clones and misses some; the assay was immunoSEQ multiplex PCR. Of about 20,000 clones listed, around 86% are singletons. Source: CD4+ or CD8+ T cells sorted from blood, taken in a trial of the OX40 agonist ivuxolimab. The receptors were gathered from an adult with an advanced solid tumor such as melanoma, head and neck, liver or kidney cancer.

V is TRBV4-3 and J is TRBJ2-3; no firm D call. V lost 0 bases and J 8 bases, leaving 9 bases between the germline ends. CDR1 is LGHNA, CDR2 YSLEER, per germline. The length of the CDR3 is 13 residues. CDR3 sequence (DNA): TGCGCCAGCAGCCAAGATCCCCAGAGTACGCAGTATTTT. Translation: CASSQDPQSTQYF.

The chain employs TRBV29-1 and TRBJ1-5; a weak D match, TRBD1 (5 bases). Trimming took off 4 bases at V and 0 bases at J, with 7 bases between the two ends. The germline V gene has CDR1 SQVTM and CDR2 ANQGSEA. The CDR3 has 13 residues. Here the CDR3 DNA reads TGCAGCGTTGTGGGGGGTAGCAATCAGCCCCAGCATTTT. The encoded protein is CSVVGGSNQPQHF.

This clone has more than one count but fewer than ten. The chain carries TRBV10-1 and TRBJ2-1; 10 bases line up with TRBD2. This CDR3 is built from 15 residues. From germline, CDR1 is WNHNN and CDR2 SYGVQD (reference sequence). J was trimmed by 9 bases and V by 0 bases; bases with no gene match: 5. The CDR3 DNA sequence: TGCGCCAGCAGTGAGTCCTGGAAGCGGGAGGGTGAGCAGTTCTTC. Its translation is CASSESWKREGEQFF.

The chain recombines TRBV6-5 with TRBJ1-1; the match to TRBD1 covers 7 bases. From germline, CDR1 is MNHEY and CDR2 SVGAGI. Unmatched junction bases numbered 9, after V lost 5 bases and J lost 6 bases. The CDR3 consists of 14 residues. For the CDR3, the DNA is TGTGCCAGCAGTCAGACAGGGCGTTTCGCTGAAGCTTTCTTT. Protein: CASSQTGRFAEAFF.

CDR3 in amino acids: CASSRGGAQETQYF. CDR3 DNA sequence: TGTGCCAGCAGTCGAGGAGGGGCCCAAGAGACCCAGTACTTC. The chain has TRBV5-4 and TRBJ2-5; weak D call: TRBD2 (6 bases). The germline V gene has CDR1 SGHNT and CDR2 YYREEE (reference sequence). This CDR3 comprises 14 residues. V was pared by 5 bases and J by 1 base, with 12 bases between.

In this sample, this clone turned up a few times. The rearrangement links TRBV9 to TRBJ2-7; D is unclear. V was trimmed by 4 bases and J by 0 bases, leaving 8 bases between them. The CDR3 runs to 13 residues. CDR1 is SGDLS, CDR2 YYNGEE, per germline. CDR3 nucleotide sequence: TGTGCCAGCAGCAGGGCTTTCTCCTACGAGCAGTACTTC. Protein sequence: CASSRAFSYEQYF.

The chain employs TRBV5-8 and TRBJ1-5, with D possibly TRBD1 on 6 matching bases. Trimming removed 3 bases from V and 0 bases from J, with 10 bases in between. This CDR3 is built from 15 residues. Looked up from germline, CDR1 is SGHTS and CDR2 is YDEGEE. The CDR3 DNA reads as TGTGCCAGCAGCTGGGGGGCAAATAGCAATCAGCCCCAGCATTTT. As protein: CASSWGANSNQPQHF.

The chain is built from TRBV18 and TRBJ2-7; D assignment may be TRBD1 or TRBD2 (5 bases each). CDR3 length: 15 amino acids. V gave up 2 bases and J gave up 3 bases, with 14 bases separating them. The germline V gene encodes CDR1 KGHSH and CDR2 LQKENI. In DNA form, the CDR3 reads TGTGCCAGCTCACCATTTTCCCGGGACGGCTACGAGCAGTACTTC. Translation: CASSPFSRDGYEQYF.

The chain links TRBV12-5 to TRBJ1-1, with D unresolved. Germline-derived CDR1 and CDR2 are LGHNT and FRNRAP. The CDR3 totals 13 residues. CDR3 amino acids: CAAAAGRNTEAFF. The CDR3 nucleotides read TGTGCCGCCGCCGCGGGAAGGAACACTGAAGCTTTCTTT.

This clone was seen more than once but under ten times. CDR3 residues: CASSLKGIPGNTIYF. CDR3 nucleotides: TGTGCCAGCAGCTTGAAAGGGATTCCTGGAAACACCATATATTTT. This chain joins TRBV5-5 and TRBJ1-3; D is unclear. Germline CDR1 is SGHKS and CDR2 is YYEKEE (reference sequence). The V and J ends lost 1 base and 2 bases respectively, with 10 bases between them. The CDR3 spans 15 residues.

This chain connects TRBV28 to TRBJ1-2; unclear D gene. Trimming pared 4 bases from V and 5 bases from J, leaving 5 bases between. The germline CDR1 and CDR2 sequences are MDHEN and SYDVKM. This CDR3 region has 11 residues. The CDR3 loop is CASSSIYGYTF. DNA for the CDR3: TGTGCCAGCAGTTCGATATATGGCTACACCTTC.

The chain couples TRBV30 to TRBJ2-3; D is unclear. Germline V gives CDR1 GTSNPN, CDR2 SVGIG (reference sequence). Trimming cost V 5 bases and J 4 bases, with 7 bases left between them. The CDR3 consists of 11 residues. The chain's CDR3 is CAWERADTQYF. DNA of the CDR3: TGTGCCTGGGAAAGAGCAGATACGCAGTATTTT.

This chain links TRBV11-2 with TRBJ2-4; 8 nucleotides match TRBD2. V was pared by 5 bases and J by 6 bases, with 6 bases of the junction left unmatched. This CDR3 contains 14 residues. Germline V lookup: CDR1 SGHAT, CDR2 FQNNGV. Here the CDR3 DNA reads TGTGCCAGCAGCCCGGGGGGGGCCTTAAACATTCAGTACTTC. Protein product: CASSPGGALNIQYF.

The rearrangement joins TRBV11-2 to TRBJ1-5; TRBD1 aligns across 7 bases. Germline trimming cut 1 base from V and 6 bases from J; bases unmatched to any gene: 6. The CDR3 is 15 residues long. CDR1 and CDR2 from the germline V gene are SGHAT and FQNNGV. CDR3 sequence: CASSLAAGGGQPQHF. The CDR3 DNA reads TGTGCCAGCAGCTTAGCCGCAGGGGGGGGTCAGCCCCAGCATTTT.